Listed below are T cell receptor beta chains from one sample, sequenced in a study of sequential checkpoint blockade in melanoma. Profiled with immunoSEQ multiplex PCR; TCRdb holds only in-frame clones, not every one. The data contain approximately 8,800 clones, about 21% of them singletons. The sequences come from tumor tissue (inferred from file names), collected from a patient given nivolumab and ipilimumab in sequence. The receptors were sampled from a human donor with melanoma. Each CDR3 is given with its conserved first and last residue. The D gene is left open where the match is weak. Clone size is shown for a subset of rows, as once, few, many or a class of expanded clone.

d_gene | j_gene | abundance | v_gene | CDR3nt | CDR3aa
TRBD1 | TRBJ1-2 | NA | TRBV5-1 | TGCGCCAGCAGTTACGGACAGGGTTTGGATGGCTACACCTTC | CASSYGQGLDGYTF
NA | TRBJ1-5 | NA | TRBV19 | TGTGCCAGTAGTTCTCGACGGGATCAGCCCCAGCATTTT | CASSSRRDQPQHF
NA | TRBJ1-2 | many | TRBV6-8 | TGTGCCAGCAGTTTCAGGAGATCCTACGGCTACACCTTC | CASSFRRSYGYTF
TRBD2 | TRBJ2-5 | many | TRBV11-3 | TGTGCCAGCAGCTTAGTAGCGGGGGCGCTCCTCGAGACCCAGTACTTC | CASSLVAGALLETQYF
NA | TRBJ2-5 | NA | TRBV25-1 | TGTGCCAGCAGTGAACAACGGGGGCCGACACAAGAGACCCAGTACTTC | CASSEQRGPTQETQYF
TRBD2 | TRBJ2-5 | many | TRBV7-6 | TGTGCCAGCAGCCACCCACTAGCGGGGGTACAAGAGACCCAGTACTTC | CASSHPLAGVQETQYF
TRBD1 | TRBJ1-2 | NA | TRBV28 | TGTGCCAGCAGTCTATATCCGGACAGGGCATATGGCTACACCTTC | CASSLYPDRAYGYTF
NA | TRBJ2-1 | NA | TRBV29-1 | TGCAGCGTTGGTTGGTCGATGCTCTCCTACAATGAGCAGTTCTTC | CSVGWSMLSYNEQFF
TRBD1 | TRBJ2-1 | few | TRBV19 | TGTGCCAGTGTTGTGGGGACAGGGTTCACCAATGAGCAGTTCTTC | CASVVGTGFTNEQFF
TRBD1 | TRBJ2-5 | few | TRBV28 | TGTGCCAGCAGGCCGATCTGGACAGGGGGCAAGGAGACCCAGTACTTC | CASRPIWTGGKETQYF
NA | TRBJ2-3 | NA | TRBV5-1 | TGCGCCAGCAGCTTGGATGTGGGGGCAGATACGCAGTATTTT | CASSLDVGADTQYF
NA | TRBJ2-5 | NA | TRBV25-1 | TGTGCCAGCAGTGAATCCAGGGCCCAAGATGGCGAGACCCAGTACTTC | CASSESRAQDGETQYF
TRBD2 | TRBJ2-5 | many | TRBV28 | TGTGCCAGCAGCCCCATGAGCGGGGGAAAAGAGACCCAGTACTTC | CASSPMSGGKETQYF
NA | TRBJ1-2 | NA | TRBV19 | TGTGCCAGTAGTAGGGAGGGGAACTATGGCTACACCTTC | CASSREGNYGYTF
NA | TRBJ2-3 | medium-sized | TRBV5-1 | TGCGCCAGCAGCTTGACCCGGGCCTGGCTCACAGATACGCAGTATTTT | CASSLTRAWLTDTQYF
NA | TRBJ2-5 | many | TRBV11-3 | TGTGCCAGCAGCTCTTCGGGGTGGGAAGAGACCCAGTACTTC | CASSSSGWEETQYF
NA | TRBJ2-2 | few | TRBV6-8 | TGTGCCAGCAACCCAAACCTCAAGGGGGACACCGGGGAGCTGTTTTTT | CASNPNLKGDTGELFF
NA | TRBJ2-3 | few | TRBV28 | TGTGCCAGCAGTTTCGCCGAGGGACCTTCAGATACGCAGTATTTT | CASSFAEGPSDTQYF
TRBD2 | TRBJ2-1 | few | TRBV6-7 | TGTGCCAGCAGTCCCATCCGGGGGGGCATCCACAATGAGCAGTTCTTC | CASSPIRGGIHNEQFF
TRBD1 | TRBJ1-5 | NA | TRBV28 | TGTGCCAGCAGACCGACGACAGGGTCTCAGCCCCAGCATTTT | CASRPTTGSQPQHF
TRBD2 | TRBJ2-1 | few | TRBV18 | TGTGCCAGCTCACCAGGGACTACGAATGAGCAGTTCTTC | CASSPGTTNEQFF
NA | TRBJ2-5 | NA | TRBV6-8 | TGTGCCAGCAGTTACGGGCAGGAGCGAATGCGAGAGACCCAGTACTTC | CASSYGQERMRETQYF
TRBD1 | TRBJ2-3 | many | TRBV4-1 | TGCGCCAGCAGCCACCCAGGACCCAGGGGAGGCGGGACAGGAGCCTGGGATACGCAGTATTTT | CASSHPGPRGGGTGAWDTQYF
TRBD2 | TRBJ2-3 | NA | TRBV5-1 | TGCGCCAGCAGCGTACCGCAAAGCGGGGGCGCAGATACGCAGTATTTT | CASSVPQSGGADTQYF
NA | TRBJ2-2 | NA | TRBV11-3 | TGTGCCAGCAGAATAGGGTGGGCCCGATACAGCGGGGAGCTGTTTTTT | CASRIGWARYSGELFF
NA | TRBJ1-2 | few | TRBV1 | TGCGCCAGCAGTCCGCGGTTGGACTATGGCTACACCTTC | CASSPRLDYGYTF
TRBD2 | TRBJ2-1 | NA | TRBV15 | TGTGCCACCAGCAGAGTGACTAGCGGGGTGATCAATGAGCAGTTCTTC | CATSRVTSGVINEQFF
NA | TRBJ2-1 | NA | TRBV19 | TGTGCCAGTAGTATAACTGGGGCTCACAATGAGCAGTTCTTC | CASSITGAHNEQFF
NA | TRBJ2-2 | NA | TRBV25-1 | TGTGCCAGCAGTGAACAGGGGTCGGCCGGGGAGCTGTTTTTT | CASSEQGSAGELFF
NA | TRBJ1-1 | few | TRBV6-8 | TGTGCCAGCAGAAGGACGTCTTCCGTGGGGACACATAACACTGAAGCTTTCTTT | CASRRTSSVGTHNTEAFF
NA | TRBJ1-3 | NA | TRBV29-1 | TGCAGCGTTGCGAGCTCTGGAAACACCATATATTTT | CSVASSGNTIYF
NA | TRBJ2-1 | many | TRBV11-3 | TGTGCCAGCAGCCCATCGAGGGCTGACAATGAGCAGTTCTTC | CASSPSRADNEQFF
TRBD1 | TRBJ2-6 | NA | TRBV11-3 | TGTGCCAGCAGCCCTAGACAGGGGTTTAGTTCTGGGGCCAACGTCCTGACTTTC | CASSPRQGFSSGANVLTF
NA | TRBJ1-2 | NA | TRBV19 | TGTGCCAGTAATTCGGGACTGAGATATGGCTACACCTTC | CASNSGLRYGYTF
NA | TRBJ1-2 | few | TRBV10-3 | TGTGCCATCAGTGAGTCGGGCAGAAATGGCTACACCTTC | CAISESGRNGYTF
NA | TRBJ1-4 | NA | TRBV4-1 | TGCGCCAGCAGCCAAGACGGCGGGAAACTATTTTTT | CASSQDGGKLFF
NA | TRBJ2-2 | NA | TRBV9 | TGTGCCAGCACCCAGAACACCGGGGAGCTGTTTTTT | CASTQNTGELFF
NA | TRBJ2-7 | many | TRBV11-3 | TGTGCCAGCAGCTTACAGGAATCTAGGGGTAACGAGCAGTACTTC | CASSLQESRGNEQYF
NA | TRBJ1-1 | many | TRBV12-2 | TGTGCCAGTCTCGGAAGGGGGACGAACACTGAAGCTTTCTTT | CASLGRGTNTEAFF
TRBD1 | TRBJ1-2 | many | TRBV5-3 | TGTGCCAGAAGCTTGTGGCAAGCCGGGACAGCATATGGCTACACCTTC | CARSLWQAGTAYGYTF
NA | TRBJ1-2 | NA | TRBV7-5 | TGTGCCAGCAGCTGGTACAGGGGATCCTATGGCTACACCTTC | CASSWYRGSYGYTF
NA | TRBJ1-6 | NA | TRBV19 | TGTGCCAGTAGTATCAACCGGGGAAATTCACCCCTCCACTTT | CASSINRGNSPLHF
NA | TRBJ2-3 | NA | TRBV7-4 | TGTGCTTCAGGGCGGGGTTCAGGAGATACGCAGTATTTT | CASGRGSGDTQYF
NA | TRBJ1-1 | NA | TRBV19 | TGTGCCAGTATCCTGTCGAACACTGAAGCTTTCTTT | CASILSNTEAFF
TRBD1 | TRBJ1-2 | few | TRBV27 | TGTGCCAGCAGTCCCCAAGACAGGGTCTATGGCTACACCTTC | CASSPQDRVYGYTF
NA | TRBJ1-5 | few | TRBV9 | TGTGCCAGCAGCGTCGGAAATAGCAATCAGCCCCAGCATTTT | CASSVGNSNQPQHF
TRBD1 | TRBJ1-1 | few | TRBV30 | TGTGCCTGGAGTGTACTTCCCGGACAGGAGGATGGGAACAGTGAAGCTTTCTTT | CAWSVLPGQEDGNSEAFF
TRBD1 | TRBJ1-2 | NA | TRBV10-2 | TGCGCCAGCAGATTGGGACAGGGGGCTAACTATGGCTACACCTTC | CASRLGQGANYGYTF
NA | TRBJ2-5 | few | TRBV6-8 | TGTGCCAGCAGCATTACCGCTAGCGTACCCATCCCGACCCAGTACTTC | CASSITASVPIPTQYF
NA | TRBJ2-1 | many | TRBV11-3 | TGTGCCAGCAGCTTAATGGATCTTAGCTCCTACAATGAGCAGTTCTTC | CASSLMDLSSYNEQFF
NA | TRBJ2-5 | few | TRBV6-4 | TGTGCCAGCAGTGCCAGTGGGACCCAGTACTTC | CASSASGTQYF
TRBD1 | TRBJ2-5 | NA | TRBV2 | TGTGCCAGCAATCTGGACAGGAGGGAGACCCAGTACTTC | CASNLDRRETQYF
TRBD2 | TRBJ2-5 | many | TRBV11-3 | TGTGCCAGCAGCCTTCCCCAAGTAGCGGGGGGTGGAGAGACCCAGTACTTC | CASSLPQVAGGGETQYF
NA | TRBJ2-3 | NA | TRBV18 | TGTGCCAGCTCACCACGGGCAAGCACAGATACGCAGTATTTT | CASSPRASTDTQYF